Below are 27 T cell receptor beta chains sequenced from a single sample in a study of CD8+CD57+ T cells in acquired aplastic anemia. All patients picked for sequencing had shown, by flow cytometry, an expansion of CD8+CD57+ cells. CDR3 and TCR beta VDJ profiling relied on genomic DNA as the template. TCRdb ran MiXCR on the reads and lists one entry per CDR3 protein. The sample shows about half a million distinct CDR3 sequences, roughly 34% of them seen only once. Sequenced material: sorted CD4+, CD8+, or CD8+CD57+ T cells (not recorded which) from PBMCs. The receptors shown here come from a human donor with aplastic anemia.

As for this clonotype: One end of the junction fails to match germline, which may point to a read error. This chain connects TRBV10-3 to TRBJ2-7; D remains unclear. The germline CDR1 and CDR2 sequences are ENHRY and SYGVKD. CDR3 size: 15 residues. In DNA form, the CDR3 reads TGTGCCAGCAGTCGTTTCCCCACGGATGGTGGGGAGCAGTACTTC. Translation: CASSRFPTDGGEQYF.

This clonotype was observed many times. CDR3 sequence (DNA): TGTGCCAGCAGCTACGGAGGGGACGGCGAGCAGTACTTC. Its translation: CASSYGGDGEQYF. The V and J genes are TRBV7-6 and TRBJ2-7; tentatively, D is TRBD2 (6 bases). CDR1 is SGHVS and CDR2 is FNYEAQ in the germline V gene. Between the trimmed V and J ends, which lost 4 bases and 6 bases, there was a span of 13 bases. The CDR3 is made up of 13 amino acids.

The gene calls are TRBV9 and TRBJ1-1; tentative D call: TRBD1 (6 bases). The CDR3 is 16 amino acids. The V gene lost 1 base and the J gene lost 6 bases, with 19 bases spanning the gap. Germline V gives CDR1 SGDLS, CDR2 YYNGEE. The CDR3 here is CASSVSGQGSIAEAFF. In nucleotides, the CDR3 is TGTGCCAGCAGCGTATCTGGTCAGGGGTCGATCGCTGAAGCTTTCTTT. The full variable domain, with the rest looked up from reference TRBV9 and TRBJ1-1, is DSGVTQTPKHLITATGQRVTLRCSPRSGDLSVYWYQQSLDQGLQFLIQYYNGEERAKGNILERFSAQQFPDLHSELNLSSLELGDSALYFCASSVSGQGSIAEAFFGQGTRLTVV.

This clonotype has a count of ten or more. The chain carries TRBV20-1 and TRBJ1-5; no reliable D call. Trimming took 0 bases from V and 2 from J, leaving 11 bases between them. The CDR3 has 15 residues. Germline V gene lookup returns CDR1 DFQATT and CDR2 SNEGSKA (reference sequence). The CDR3 reads CSARDLRGGNQPQHF. The CDR3 bases are TGCAGTGCTAGAGATCTACGGGGAGGCAATCAGCCCCAGCATTTT.

The rearrangement uses TRBV19 and TRBJ2-3; 9 nucleotides agree with TRBD2. Germline CDR1 LNHDA, CDR2 SQIVND (reference sequence). V trimming: 10 bases; J trimming: 2 bases; junction bases outside the gene matches: 10. CDR3 length: 15 amino acids. CDR3 sequence: CATKSASGVTDTQYF. The CDR3, as DNA: TGTGCCACCAAATCCGCTAGCGGGGTCACAGATACGCAGTATTTT. The variable domain in full, completed from reference TRBV19 and TRBJ2-3, reads DGGITQSPKYLFRKEGQNVTLSCEQNLNHDAMYWYRQDPGQGLRLIYYSQIVNDFQKGDIAEGYSVSREKKESFPLTVTSAQKNPTAFYLCATKSASGVTDTQYFGPGTRLTVL.

This clonotype was seen many times. The chain links TRBV15 to TRBJ1-2, with D possibly matching TRBD1 (5 bases). The CDR3 sequence is 13 residues long. In germline, CDR1 is LNHNV, CDR2 YYDKDF (reference sequence). V dropped 8 bases and J dropped 1 base, with 11 bases sitting between them. CDR3: CATRGGVNYGYTF. DNA of the CDR3: TGTGCCACCCGGGGAGGGGTTAACTATGGCTACACCTTC.

This clonotype has ten or more counts. This chain uses TRBV19 with TRBJ2-1; D is perhaps TRBD2 (5 bases). In germline, CDR1 is LNHDA, CDR2 SQIVND (reference sequence). This CDR3 is 14 amino acids long. The V end lost 11 bases, the J end lost 4 bases, and 18 bases lay between the germline ends. Written as DNA, the CDR3 is TGTGCCGCCAGCCCGGACGGGATTTACAATGAGCAGTTCTTC. Amino acids: CAASPDGIYNEQFF.

For this clonotype: Mismatch with germline at one junction end may stem from a read error. The chain combines TRBV7-2 with TRBJ1-6; D is undetermined. Looked up from germline, CDR1 is SGHTA and CDR2 is FQGNSA. This CDR3 region has 12 residues. The chain's CDR3 is CASIRTGSPLYF. For the CDR3, the DNA is TGTGCCAGCATCCGGACTGGTTCACCCCTCTACTTT.

This clonotype showed up just a few times. CDR3 region: CASTTIGTGCTGANVLTF. The CDR3 coding sequence is TGTGCCAGCACCACGATAGGGACAGGGTGTACTGGGGCCAACGTCCTGACTTTC. V is TRBV6-1 and J is TRBJ2-6; 9 bases match TRBD1. Germline trimming cut 7 bases from V and 2 bases from J; bases unmatched to any gene: 12. Germline V gives CDR1 MNHNS, CDR2 SASEGT. CDR3 size: 18 residues.

This rearrangement joins TRBV10-1 to TRBJ2-1, with D perhaps TRBD1 (6 bases). CDR1 is WNHNN, CDR2 SYGVQD, per germline (reference sequence). Trimming removed 8 bases at V and 1 base at J, with 18 bases between. The CDR3 runs 16 residues. CDR3 DNA: TGCGCCAGCCCGGGACACCTGCCTTCATCCTACAATGAGCAGTTCTTC. Its protein is CASPGHLPSSYNEQFF.

J is TRBJ1-2 and V is TRBV19; 9 nucleotides agree with TRBD1. Trimming cost V 11 bases and J 8 bases; bases outside gene matches: 12. CDR1 and CDR2 from the germline V gene are LNHDA and SQIVND (reference sequence). The CDR3 consists of 13 residues. The CDR3 sequence: CAWSGTGYYGYTF. CDR3 sequence (DNA): TGTGCCTGGTCCGGGACAGGGTATTACGGCTACACCTTC.

This clonotype occurred many times. This chain joins TRBV25-1 and TRBJ1-1; D perhaps matches TRBD1 (5 bases). Germline V gene sequence: CDR1 MGHDK, CDR2 SYGVNS. This CDR3 has 14 residues. V was clipped by 6 bases and J by 0 bases, with 11 bases between them. CDR3 DNA sequence: TGTGCCAGCAGGGGCAGGGCCATGAACACTGAAGCTTTCTTT. Translating gives CASRGRAMNTEAFF.

A few counts support this clonotype. The chain couples TRBV15 to TRBJ2-7; D is unresolved. From germline, CDR1 is LNHNV and CDR2 YYDKDF (reference sequence). The CDR3 is 15 residues long. Trimming took 3 bases from V and 8 from J, leaving 20 bases between them. CDR3 in DNA: TGTGCCACCAGCAGCTCTCCCCTTAAACTTAGGAAGCAGTACTTC. Translation gives CATSSSPLKLRKQYF.

The rearrangement uses TRBV11-2 and TRBJ1-2; D ambiguous. The V gene's germline CDR1 is SGHAT and CDR2 FQNNGV. V gave up 2 bases and J gave up 0 bases, with 13 bases separating them. The CDR3 loop spans 16 amino acids. The CDR3: CASSLLRTEANYGYTF. The CDR3 DNA is TGTGCCAGCAGCTTACTACGGACGGAAGCTAACTATGGCTACACCTTC.

This clonotype has a single count. V is TRBV27 and J is TRBJ2-2; 8 bases map to TRBD2. V lost 10 bases and J lost 1; bases outside the gene matches: 5. Per germline, CDR1 MNHEY and CDR2 SMNVEV (reference sequence). The CDR3 has 14 residues. CDR3 residues: CATGSGRNTGELFF. DNA of the CDR3: TGTGCCACCGGAAGCGGGAGGAACACCGGGGAGCTGTTTTTT.

This clonotype was observed many times. The chain uses TRBV19 and TRBJ1-2, with D maybe TRBD1 (5 bases). Trimming shortened V by 7 bases and J by 1 base, and 16 bases separated the two germline ends. Germline CDR1 reads LNHDA; CDR2 reads SQIVND (reference sequence). CDR3 length: 15 residues. CDR3 coding DNA: TGTGCCAGTACCTCCCCCTCTGGACATAACTATGGCTACACCTTC. Its protein is CASTSPSGHNYGYTF. Complete variable domain (other parts from reference TRBV19 and TRBJ1-2): DGGITQSPKYLFRKEGQNVTLSCEQNLNHDAMYWYRQDPGQGLRLIYYSQIVNDFQKGDIAEGYSVSREKKESFPLTVTSAQKNPTAFYLCASTSPSGHNYGYTFGSGTRLTVV.

This clonotype appeared many times. The chain carries TRBV2 and TRBJ1-2; D might be TRBD1 (6 bases). From germline, CDR1 is SNHLY and CDR2 FYNNEI. Trimming cost V 7 bases and J 3 bases, with 18 bases left between them. The length of the CDR3 is 15 residues. As DNA, the CDR3 is TGTGCCAGCATACTACTTCGGGGGGCTGACTATGGCTACACCTTC. Translating it yields CASILLRGADYGYTF.

The chain employs TRBV5-4 and TRBJ2-7; D is uncertain. Germline assignment: CDR1 SGHNT and CDR2 YYREEE (reference sequence). The CDR3 runs to 16 residues. Trimming removed 3 bases at V and 0 bases at J, with 16 bases between. CDR3 loop: CASSWGLLDHSYEQYF. Here the CDR3 DNA reads TGTGCCAGCAGCTGGGGTCTCCTGGACCACTCCTACGAGCAGTACTTC.

This chain connects TRBV5-4 to TRBJ2-1; 7 bases align to TRBD2. Germline V gene data show CDR1 as SGHNT and CDR2 as YYREEE (reference sequence). This CDR3 comprises 15 residues. The ends lost 0 bases at V and 3 bases at J; junction bases unmatched: 3. CDR3 bases: TGTGCCAGCAGCTTGGCCACTAGCGACTACAATGAGCAGTTCTTC. Protein sequence: CASSLATSDYNEQFF.

Details on this clonotype: A read error may explain this, as a much larger clone is one base away. V usage is TRBV2 and J usage is TRBJ1-6, with 8 positions matching TRBD1. V shed 7 bases and J 8 bases; nucleotides not matched to a gene: 7. Germline V gene data show CDR1 as SNHLY and CDR2 as FYNNEI. The CDR3 contains 14 residues. The CDR3, as DNA: TGTGCCAGCAACGTACAGGGGGGCGATTCACCCCTCCACTTT. Its translation is CASNVQGGDSPLHF.

In this sample, this clonotype turned up many times. This chain joins TRBV20-1 and TRBJ2-7, with 15 bases lining up with TRBD2. From germline, CDR1 is DFQATT and CDR2 SNEGSKA (reference sequence). The CDR3 spans 14 residues. V was clipped by 3 bases and J by 6 bases; unmatched bases: 3. CDR3 coding DNA: TGCAGTGCTAGCCCGGGACTAGCGGGAGGCGAGCAGTACTTC. The encoded protein is CSASPGLAGGEQYF.

This chain joins TRBV11-2 and TRBJ2-1; a weak D match, TRBD1 (5 bases). This CDR3 comprises 14 residues. Germline CDR1 is SGHAT and CDR2 is FQNNGV. V was shortened by 2 bases and J by 8 bases, with 13 bases between the two germline ends. The chain's CDR3 is CASSLSFRRDEQFF. The CDR3 coding sequence is TGTGCCAGCAGCTTATCCTTCCGCAGGGATGAGCAGTTCTTC.

This clonotype was picked up many times. One end of the junction varies from germline; a read error may be responsible. The genes are TRBV7-9 and TRBJ2-7, with D tentatively TRBD1 or TRBD2 (5 bases each). The germline V gene encodes CDR1 SEHNR and CDR2 FQNEAQ (reference sequence). There are 14 residues in the CDR3. The CDR3 protein is CASSAGTDTYEQYF. DNA of the CDR3: TGCGCCAGCAGCGCCGGGACGGATACCTACGAGCAGTACTTC.

This sequence joins TRBV5-1 and TRBJ1-2; D is uncertain. V was clipped by 0 bases and J by 3 bases, with 12 bases between them. Per germline, CDR1 SGHRS and CDR2 YFSETQ. The CDR3 loop spans 15 amino acids. CDR3 sequence reads: CASSLDPGMYYGYTF. The CDR3 DNA is TGCGCCAGCAGCTTGGACCCGGGTATGTACTATGGCTACACCTTC.

With respect to this clonotype: Because it lacks the conserved phenylalanine or tryptophan at the end, this CDR3 is likely a read error. No DNA is shown, since the ends of the CDR3 on it are uncertain; the CDR3 is the one TCRdb lists. The chain carries TRBV15 and TRBJ1-6. Germline values: CDR1 LNHNV, CDR2 YYDKDF (reference sequence). The CDR3 length is 8 residues, termini included. CDR3 region: CATSRGHT.

This clonotype appeared many times. The chain joins TRBV6-1 to TRBJ2-7; perhaps TRBD2 as D (6 bases). The V and J ends lost 5 bases and 5 bases respectively, with 19 bases between them. CDR1 MNHNS and CDR2 SASEGT come from the germline V gene. The CDR3 has 15 residues. The CDR3, as DNA: TGTGCCAGCAGTCCTTCTTGGGGTAGCGGCGACGAGCAGTACTTC. Protein product: CASSPSWGSGDEQYF.

About this clonotype: Without the conserved terminal phenylalanine or tryptophan, this CDR3 likely stems from a read error. The rearrangement uses TRBV4-2 and TRBJ1-5; D is unclear. Germline V lookup: CDR1 LGHNA, CDR2 YNFKEQ. The CDR3 runs to 16 residues. Trimming removed 3 bases from V and 1 base from J, with 13 bases in between. CDR3 protein: CASSHGRAWSNQPQHL. CDR3 in DNA: TGTGCCAGCAGCCATGGTAGGGCCTGGAGCAATCAGCCCCAGCATCTT.